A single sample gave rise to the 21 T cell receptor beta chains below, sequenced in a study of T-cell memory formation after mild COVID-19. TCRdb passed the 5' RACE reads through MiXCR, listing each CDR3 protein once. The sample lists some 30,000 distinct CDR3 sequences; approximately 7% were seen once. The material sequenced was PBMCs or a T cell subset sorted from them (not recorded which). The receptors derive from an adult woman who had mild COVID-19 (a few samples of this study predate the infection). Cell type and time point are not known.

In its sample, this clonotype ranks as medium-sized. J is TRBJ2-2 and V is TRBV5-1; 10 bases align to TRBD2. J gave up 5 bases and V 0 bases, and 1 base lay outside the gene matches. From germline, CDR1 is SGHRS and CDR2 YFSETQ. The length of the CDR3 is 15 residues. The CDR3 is CASSLELAGTGELFF. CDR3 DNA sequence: TGCGCCAGCAGCTTGGAACTAGCGGGAACCGGGGAGCTGTTTTTT.

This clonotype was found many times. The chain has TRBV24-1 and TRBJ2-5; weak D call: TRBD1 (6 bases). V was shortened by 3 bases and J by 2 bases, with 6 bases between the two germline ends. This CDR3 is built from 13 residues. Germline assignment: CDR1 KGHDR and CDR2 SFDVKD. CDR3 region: CATSDGQQETQYF. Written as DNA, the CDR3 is TGTGCCACCAGTGATGGACAGCAAGAGACCCAGTACTTC.

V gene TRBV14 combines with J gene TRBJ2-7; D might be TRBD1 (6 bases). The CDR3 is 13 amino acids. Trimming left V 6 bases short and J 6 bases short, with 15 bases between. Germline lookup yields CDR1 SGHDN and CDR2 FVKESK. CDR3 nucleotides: TGTGCCAGCAGTACGGACGTACAGGGCGAGCAGTACTTC. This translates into CASSTDVQGEQYF.

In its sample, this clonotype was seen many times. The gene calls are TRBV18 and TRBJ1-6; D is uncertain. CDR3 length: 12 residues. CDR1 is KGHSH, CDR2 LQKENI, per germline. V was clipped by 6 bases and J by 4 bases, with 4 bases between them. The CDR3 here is CASSLYNSPLHF. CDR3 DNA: TGTGCCAGCTCGCTTTATAATTCACCCCTCCACTTT.

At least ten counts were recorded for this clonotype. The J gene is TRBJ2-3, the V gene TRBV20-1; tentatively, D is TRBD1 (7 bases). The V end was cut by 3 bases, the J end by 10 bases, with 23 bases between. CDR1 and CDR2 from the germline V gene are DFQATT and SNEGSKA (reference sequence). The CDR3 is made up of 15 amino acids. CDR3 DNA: TGCAGTGCTAGGTCCAGGGGGGTTGAGGCGGGGTCGCAGTATTTT. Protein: CSARSRGVEAGSQYF.

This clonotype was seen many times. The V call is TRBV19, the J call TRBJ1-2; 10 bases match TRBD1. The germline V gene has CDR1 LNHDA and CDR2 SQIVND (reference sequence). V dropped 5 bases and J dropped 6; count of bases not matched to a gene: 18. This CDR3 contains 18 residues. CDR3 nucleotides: TGTGCCAGTAGTTCCCTCTGGGGGACAGGGGCGTCGAGGGATGGCTACACCTTC. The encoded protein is CASSSLWGTGASRDGYTF.

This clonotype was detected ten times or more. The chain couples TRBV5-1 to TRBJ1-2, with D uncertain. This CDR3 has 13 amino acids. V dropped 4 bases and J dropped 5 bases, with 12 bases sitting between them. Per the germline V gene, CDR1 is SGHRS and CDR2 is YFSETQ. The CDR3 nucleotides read TGCGCCAGCAGCCCCTCCGGAGGGTATGGCTACACCTTC. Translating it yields CASSPSGGYGYTF.

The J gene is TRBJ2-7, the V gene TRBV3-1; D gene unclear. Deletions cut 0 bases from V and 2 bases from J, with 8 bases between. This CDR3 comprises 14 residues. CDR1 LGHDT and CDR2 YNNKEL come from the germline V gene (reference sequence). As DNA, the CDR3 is TGTGCCAGCAGCCAAGATGAAGGGACCTACGAGCAGTACTTC. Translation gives CASSQDEGTYEQYF.

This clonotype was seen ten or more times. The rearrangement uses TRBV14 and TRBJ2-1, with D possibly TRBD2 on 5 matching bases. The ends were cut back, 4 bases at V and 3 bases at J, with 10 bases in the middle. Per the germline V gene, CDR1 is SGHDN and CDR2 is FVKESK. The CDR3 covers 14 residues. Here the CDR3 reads CASSPYTSYNEQFF. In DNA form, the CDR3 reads TGTGCCAGCAGCCCCTACACTAGCTACAATGAGCAGTTCTTC.

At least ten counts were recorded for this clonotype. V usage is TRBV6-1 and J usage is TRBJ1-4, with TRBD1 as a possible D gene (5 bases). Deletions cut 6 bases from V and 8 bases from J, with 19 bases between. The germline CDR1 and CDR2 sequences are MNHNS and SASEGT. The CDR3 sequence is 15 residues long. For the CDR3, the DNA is TGTGCCAGCAGGCGTCCGACAGCCACCCGGGAAAAACTGTTTTTT. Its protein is CASRRPTATREKLFF.

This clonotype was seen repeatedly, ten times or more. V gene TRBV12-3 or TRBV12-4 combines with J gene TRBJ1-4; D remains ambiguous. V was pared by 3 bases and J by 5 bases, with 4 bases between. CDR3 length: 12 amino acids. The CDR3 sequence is CASSFGNEKLFF. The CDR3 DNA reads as TGTGCCAGCAGTTTTGGGAATGAAAAACTGTTTTTT.

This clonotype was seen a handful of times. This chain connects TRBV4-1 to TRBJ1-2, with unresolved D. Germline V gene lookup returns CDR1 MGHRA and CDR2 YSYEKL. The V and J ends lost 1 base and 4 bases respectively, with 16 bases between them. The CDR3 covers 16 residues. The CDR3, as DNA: TGCGCCAGCAGCCAAGCCTACCAGACGGCGAGCTATGGCTACACCTTC. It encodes CASSQAYQTASYGYTF.

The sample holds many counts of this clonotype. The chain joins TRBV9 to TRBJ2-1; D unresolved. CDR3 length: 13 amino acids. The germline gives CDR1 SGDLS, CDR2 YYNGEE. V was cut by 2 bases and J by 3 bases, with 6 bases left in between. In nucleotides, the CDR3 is TGTGCCAGCAGCGTGGGTCACTACAATGAGCAGTTCTTC. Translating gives CASSVGHYNEQFF.

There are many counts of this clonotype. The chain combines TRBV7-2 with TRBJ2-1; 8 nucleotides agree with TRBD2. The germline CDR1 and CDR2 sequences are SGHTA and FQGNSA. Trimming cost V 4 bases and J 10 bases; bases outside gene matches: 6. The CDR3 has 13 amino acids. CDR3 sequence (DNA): TGTGCCAGCAGCTCCGCCATAGCGGGAGAGCAGTTCTTC. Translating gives CASSSAIAGEQFF.

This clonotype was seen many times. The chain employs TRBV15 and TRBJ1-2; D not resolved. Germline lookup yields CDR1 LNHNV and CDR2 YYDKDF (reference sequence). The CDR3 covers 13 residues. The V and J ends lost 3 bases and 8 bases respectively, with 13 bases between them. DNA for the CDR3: TGTGCCACCAGCAGTGGGGTGTTGGGGGGCTACACCTTC. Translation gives CATSSGVLGGYTF.

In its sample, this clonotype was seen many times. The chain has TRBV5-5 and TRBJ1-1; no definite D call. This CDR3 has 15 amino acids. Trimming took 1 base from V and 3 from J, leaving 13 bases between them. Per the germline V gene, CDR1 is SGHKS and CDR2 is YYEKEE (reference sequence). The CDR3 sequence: CASSLFGGQDTEAFF. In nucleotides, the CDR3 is TGTGCCAGCAGCTTGTTTGGAGGTCAGGACACTGAAGCTTTCTTT.

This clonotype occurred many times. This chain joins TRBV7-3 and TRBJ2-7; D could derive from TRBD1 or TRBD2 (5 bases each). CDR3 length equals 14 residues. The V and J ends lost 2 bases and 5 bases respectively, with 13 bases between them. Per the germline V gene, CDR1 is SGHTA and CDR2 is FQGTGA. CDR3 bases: TGTGCCAGCAGCTTACTGGGACCGTCCGACGAGCAGTACTTC. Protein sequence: CASSLLGPSDEQYF. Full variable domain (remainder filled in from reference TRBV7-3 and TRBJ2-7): GAGVSQTPSNKVTEKGKYVELRCDPISGHTALYWYRQSLGQGPEFLIYFQGTGAADDSGLPNDRFFAVRPEGSVSTLKIQRTERGDSAVYLCASSLLGPSDEQYFGPGTRLTVT.

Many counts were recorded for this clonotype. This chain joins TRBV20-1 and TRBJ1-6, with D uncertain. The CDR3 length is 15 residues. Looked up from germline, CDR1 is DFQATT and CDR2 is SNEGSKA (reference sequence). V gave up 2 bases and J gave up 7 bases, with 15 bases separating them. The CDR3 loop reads CSARPRNEYNSPLHF. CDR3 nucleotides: TGCAGTGCTAGACCACGCAACGAGTACAATTCACCCCTCCACTTT.

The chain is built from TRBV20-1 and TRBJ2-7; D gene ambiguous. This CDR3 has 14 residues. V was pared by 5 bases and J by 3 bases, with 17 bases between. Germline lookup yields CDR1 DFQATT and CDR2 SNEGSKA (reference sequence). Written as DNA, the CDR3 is TGCAGTGCTCCTAATTCGGGTTTGGTCTACGAGCAGTACTTC. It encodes CSAPNSGLVYEQYF.

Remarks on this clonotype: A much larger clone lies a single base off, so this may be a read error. For the CDR3, the DNA is TGTGCCAGCAGTTACAGGGCAGATACGCAGTATTTT. Amino acid sequence: CASSYRADTQYF. V gene TRBV12-3 or TRBV12-4 combines with J gene TRBJ2-3; TRBD1 might be the D (6 bases). The CDR3 consists of 12 residues. V was cut by 4 bases and J by 4 bases, with 6 bases left in between.

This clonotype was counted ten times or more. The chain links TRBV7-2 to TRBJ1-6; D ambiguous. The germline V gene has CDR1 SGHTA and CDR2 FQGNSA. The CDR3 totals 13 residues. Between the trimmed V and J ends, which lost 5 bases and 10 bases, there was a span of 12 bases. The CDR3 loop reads CASSAQWRSPLHF. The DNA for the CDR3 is TGTGCCAGCAGCGCCCAATGGAGGTCACCCCTCCACTTT.